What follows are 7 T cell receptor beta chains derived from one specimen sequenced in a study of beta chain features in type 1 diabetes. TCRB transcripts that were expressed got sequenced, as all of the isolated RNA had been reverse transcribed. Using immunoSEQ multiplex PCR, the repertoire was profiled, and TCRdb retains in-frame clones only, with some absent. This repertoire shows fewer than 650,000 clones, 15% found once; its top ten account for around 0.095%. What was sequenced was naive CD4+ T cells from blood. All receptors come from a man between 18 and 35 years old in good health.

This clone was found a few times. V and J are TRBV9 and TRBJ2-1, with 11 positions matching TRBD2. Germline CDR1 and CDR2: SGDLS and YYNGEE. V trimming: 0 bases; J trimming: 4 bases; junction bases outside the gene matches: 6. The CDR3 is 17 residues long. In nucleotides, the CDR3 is TGTGCCAGCAGCGTAGGGGCGAGGACTAGCGGGTACAATGAGCAGTTCTTC. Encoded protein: CASSVGARTSGYNEQFF.

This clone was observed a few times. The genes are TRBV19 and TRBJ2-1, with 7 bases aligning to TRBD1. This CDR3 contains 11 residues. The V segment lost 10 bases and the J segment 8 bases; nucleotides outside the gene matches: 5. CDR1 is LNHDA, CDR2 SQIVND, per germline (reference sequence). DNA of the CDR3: TGTGCCACGACAGGGTTGGATGAGCAGTTCTTC. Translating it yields CATTGLDEQFF. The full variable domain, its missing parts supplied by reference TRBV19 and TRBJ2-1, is DGGITQSPKYLFRKEGQNVTLSCEQNLNHDAMYWYRQDPGQGLRLIYYSQIVNDFQKGDIAEGYSVSREKKESFPLTVTSAQKNPTAFYLCATTGLDEQFFGPGTRLTVL.

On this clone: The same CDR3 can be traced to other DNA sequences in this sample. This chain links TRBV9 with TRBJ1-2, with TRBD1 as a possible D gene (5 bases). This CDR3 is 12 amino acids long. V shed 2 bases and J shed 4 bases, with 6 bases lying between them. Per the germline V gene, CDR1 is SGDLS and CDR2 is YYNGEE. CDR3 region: CASSVGGYGYTF. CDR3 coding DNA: TGTGCCAGCAGCGTCGGGGGCTATGGCTACACCTTC.

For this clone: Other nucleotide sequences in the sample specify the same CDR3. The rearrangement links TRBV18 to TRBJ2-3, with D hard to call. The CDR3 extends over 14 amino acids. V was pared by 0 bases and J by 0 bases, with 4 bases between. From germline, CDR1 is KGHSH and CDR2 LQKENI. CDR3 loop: CASSPPGSTDTQYF. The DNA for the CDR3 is TGTGCCAGCTCACCACCAGGCAGCACAGATACGCAGTATTTT.

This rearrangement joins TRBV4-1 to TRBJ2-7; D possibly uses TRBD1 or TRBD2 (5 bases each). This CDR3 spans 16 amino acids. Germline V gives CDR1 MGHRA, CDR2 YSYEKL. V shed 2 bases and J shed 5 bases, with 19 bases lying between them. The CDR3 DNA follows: TGCGCCAGCAGCCAACCATTGGGACGGGTGATCCACGAGCAGTACTTC. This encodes CASSQPLGRVIHEQYF.

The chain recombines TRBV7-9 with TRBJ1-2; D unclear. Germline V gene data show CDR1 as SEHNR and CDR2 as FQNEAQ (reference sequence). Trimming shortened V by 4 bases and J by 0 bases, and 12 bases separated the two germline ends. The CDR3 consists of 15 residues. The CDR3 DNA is TGTGCCAGCAGCTCATACAGTCTAGCTAACTATGGCTACACCTTC. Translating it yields CASSSYSLANYGYTF.

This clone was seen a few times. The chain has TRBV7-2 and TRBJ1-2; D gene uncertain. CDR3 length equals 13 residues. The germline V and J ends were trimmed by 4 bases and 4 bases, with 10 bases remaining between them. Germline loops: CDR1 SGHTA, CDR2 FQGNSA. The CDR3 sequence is CASSSSSAYGYTF. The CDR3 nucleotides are TGTGCCAGCAGCTCCTCATCCGCCTATGGCTACACCTTC.